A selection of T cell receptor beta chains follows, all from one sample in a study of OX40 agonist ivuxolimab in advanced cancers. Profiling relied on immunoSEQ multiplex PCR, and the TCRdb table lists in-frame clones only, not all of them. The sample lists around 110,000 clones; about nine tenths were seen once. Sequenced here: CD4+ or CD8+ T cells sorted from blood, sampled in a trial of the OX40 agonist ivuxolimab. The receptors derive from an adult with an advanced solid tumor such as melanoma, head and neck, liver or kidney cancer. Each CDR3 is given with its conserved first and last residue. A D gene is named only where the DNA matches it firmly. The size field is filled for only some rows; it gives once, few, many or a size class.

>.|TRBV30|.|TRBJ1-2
CAWSSGAHGYTF
TGTGCCTGGAGTTCGGGTGCCCATGGCTACACCTTC
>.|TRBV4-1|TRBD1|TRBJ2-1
CASSQDRDRGYEQFF
TGCGCCAGCAGCCAAGACCGGGACAGGGGCTATGAGCAGTTCTTC
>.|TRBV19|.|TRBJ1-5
CASSIPDQPQHF
TGTGCCAGTAGTATACCCGATCAGCCCCAGCATTTT
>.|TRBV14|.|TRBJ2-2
CASSPRNTGELFF
TGTGCCAGCAGCCCACGGAACACCGGGGAGCTGTTTTTT
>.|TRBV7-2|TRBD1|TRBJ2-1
CASSESGQGLDEQFF
TGTGCCAGCAGCGAATCAGGACAGGGATTAGATGAGCAGTTCTTC
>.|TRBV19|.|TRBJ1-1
CASSPGARLMNTEAFF
TGTGCCAGTAGCCCAGGAGCCCGACTCATGAACACTGAAGCTTTCTTT
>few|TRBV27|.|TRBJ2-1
CASSLRHSYNEQFF
TGTGCCAGCAGTTTAAGACACTCCTACAATGAGCAGTTCTTC
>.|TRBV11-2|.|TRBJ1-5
CASSSNRGGQPQHF
TGTGCCAGCAGCTCCAATCGGGGAGGTCAGCCCCAGCATTTT
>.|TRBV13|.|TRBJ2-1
CASSLGFRVRAEQFF
TGTGCCAGCAGCTTAGGATTCAGGGTTAGGGCTGAGCAGTTCTTC
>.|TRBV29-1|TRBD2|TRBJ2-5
CSGGGLPQETQYF
TGCAGCGGCGGGGGACTTCCTCAAGAGACCCAGTACTTC
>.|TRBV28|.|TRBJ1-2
CASSSSGGYTF
TGTGCCAGCAGTTCCTCAGGCGGCTACACCTTC
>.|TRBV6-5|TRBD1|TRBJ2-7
CASSLQGALTYEQYF
TGTGCCAGCAGTTTACAGGGGGCGCTAACCTACGAGCAGTACTTC
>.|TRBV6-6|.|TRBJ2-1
CASSPGTHNEQFF
TGTGCCAGCAGTCCCGGGACTCATAATGAGCAGTTCTTC
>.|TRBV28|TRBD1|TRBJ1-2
CASSTGQGFYGYTF
TGTGCCAGCAGTACTGGACAGGGGTTCTATGGCTACACCTTC
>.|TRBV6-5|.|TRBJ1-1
CATLRAGSTEAFF
.
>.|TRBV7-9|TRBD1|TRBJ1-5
CASSSGQLNQPQHF
TGTGCCAGCAGCTCGGGACAGCTCAATCAGCCCCAGCATTTT
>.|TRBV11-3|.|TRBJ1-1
CASSFQMNTEAFF
TGTGCCAGCAGCTTTCAGATGAACACTGAAGCTTTCTTT
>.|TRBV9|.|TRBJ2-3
CASSVGGRTDTQYF
TGTGCCAGCAGCGTCGGAGGTCGTACAGATACGCAGTATTTT
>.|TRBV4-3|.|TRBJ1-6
CASSQAAAKGNSPLHF
TGCGCCAGCAGCCAAGCCGCAGCTAAGGGTAATTCACCCCTCCACTTT
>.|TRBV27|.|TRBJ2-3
CASSLSRRGDTQYF
TGTGCCAGCAGTTTATCCCGACGGGGGGATACGCAGTATTTT
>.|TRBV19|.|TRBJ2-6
CASSILGNSGANVLTF
TGTGCCAGTAGTATTCTAGGCAACTCTGGGGCCAACGTCCTGACTTTC
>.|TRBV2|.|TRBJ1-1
CASSEEGVTEAFF
TGTGCCAGCAGTGAAGAGGGGGTGACTGAAGCTTTCTTT
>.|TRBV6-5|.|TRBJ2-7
CASRPLGSRYEQYF
TGTGCCAGCAGACCCCTAGGCTCTAGGTACGAGCAGTACTTC
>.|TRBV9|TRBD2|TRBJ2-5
CASSTLAGSQETQYF
TGTGCCAGCAGCACCCTAGCGGGGAGCCAAGAGACCCAGTACTTC
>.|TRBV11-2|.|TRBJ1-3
CASSLEGGPGGNTIYF
TGTGCCAGCAGCTTAGAAGGGGGACCGGGAGGAAACACCATATATTTT
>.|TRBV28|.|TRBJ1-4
CASSLLTQSEKLFF
TGTGCCAGCAGTTTATTAACGCAGTCCGAAAAACTGTTTTTT
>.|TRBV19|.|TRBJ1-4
CASRSPTNEKLFF
TGTGCCAGTAGATCCCCAACTAATGAAAAACTGTTTTTT
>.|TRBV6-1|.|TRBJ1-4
CASTRLSNEKLFF
TGTGCCAGCACCAGGCTGTCGAATGAAAAACTGTTTTTT
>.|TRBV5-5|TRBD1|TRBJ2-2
CASSWGTGNTGELFF
TGTGCCAGCAGCTGGGGGACAGGGAACACCGGGGAGCTGTTTTTT
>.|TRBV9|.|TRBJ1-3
CASSVWGSSGNTIYF
TGTGCCAGCAGCGTATGGGGCAGCTCTGGAAACACCATATATTTT
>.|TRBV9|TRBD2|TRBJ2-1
CASSIGTSGGMTEQFF
TGTGCCAGCAGCATCGGGACTAGCGGGGGGATGACTGAGCAGTTCTTC
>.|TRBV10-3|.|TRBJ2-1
CAISEGATYNEQFF
TGTGCCATCAGTGAGGGGGCCACCTACAATGAGCAGTTCTTC
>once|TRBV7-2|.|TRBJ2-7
CASSPRQASAYEQYF
TGTGCCAGCAGCCCGCGACAGGCATCGGCCTACGAGCAGTACTTC
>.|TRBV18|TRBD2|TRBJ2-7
CASSPPSGGSSYEQYF
TGTGCCAGCTCACCCCCGAGCGGGGGGAGCTCCTACGAGCAGTACTTC
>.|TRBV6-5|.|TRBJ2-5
CASSYSKRGGEETQYF
TGTGCCAGCAGTTACTCGAAACGAGGGGGGGAAGAGACCCAGTACTTC